A selection of T cell receptor beta chains follows, all from one sample in a study of beta chain features in type 1 diabetes. Method: immunoSEQ multiplex PCR; TCRdb's copy keeps in-frame clones and lacks some. This table has about 16,000 clones, just under 55% appearing once. The specimen was stem cell memory CD4+ T cells from blood. These receptors all come from a woman between 18 and 30 years old in good health. Both conserved end residues are trimmed from each CDR3. The D gene is left open where the match is weak.

d_call v_call cdr3_aa
- TRBV15 ATSRDFGPQH
- TRBV7-7 ASSKGGALENEQF
TRBD2 TRBV5-1 ASSSGLAGRPTGELF
- TRBV2 ASRIRTAAETQY
- TRBV25-1 ASSEFGGNNEQF
- TRBV4-2 ASSQDRGADTQY
TRBD1 TRBV25-1 ASSEGQGSGNTIY
- TRBV7-9 ASSPTTENYGYT
- TRBV7-3 ASSRDSDTQY
- TRBV7-3 ATSRAANTGELF
- TRBV5-1 ASSFGGLNTEAF
- TRBV5-1 ASSLNGFLYGYT
- TRBV7-9 ASSLVGADYGYT
- TRBV25-1 ASSVGGGPGYT
TRBD2 TRBV25-1 ASSRGGETFTDTQY
- TRBV6-6 ASTLTDTQY
- TRBV5-1 ASSFSTGSNQPQH
- TRBV30 AWSGRSNQPQH
- TRBV23-1 ASSQSEGAGYSNQPQH
- TRBV5-1 ASSLGLGTGRGLTQY
TRBD1 TRBV28 ASAESGTGVGVTEAF
TRBD1 TRBV27 ASSGTGINTEAF
TRBD1 TRBV5-1 ASSLFGQPGGYEQY
- TRBV28 ASSLILPSTDTQY
TRBD2 TRBV14 ASSPLAGGPTYEQY
- TRBV10-3 AISGSGNTEAF
- TRBV13 ASSLMASGQRVYEQY
TRBD2 TRBV7-9 ASSPGLAETYEQY
TRBD1 TRBV7-8 ASSLLSGTGYNEQF
TRBD1 TRBV14 ASSQDWGQGYEQY
TRBD1 TRBV7-2 ASSSRQGAGDTQY
TRBD1 TRBV30 AWSRGQVRSAEQY
- TRBV29-1 SGWTEGQPQH
TRBD2 TRBV7-3 ASSLRTSGSYEQY
- TRBV6-5 ASSYSTGYEQY
TRBD1 TRBV30 AWSVGNRGVSAF
TRBD1 TRBV19 ASSILGTGVRNEQF
- TRBV5-1 ASSYEGSYGYT
- TRBV7-2 ASSLPAGFYGYT
- TRBV6-1 ASSRRTGEQF
- TRBV20-1 SASRTEEAF
- TRBV30 AWSVGGRASFTQY
- TRBV11-2 ASSSQGASSYNEQF
- TRBV27 ASSPTSAAEQY
TRBD1 TRBV5-1 ASSSGQGAYEQY
- TRBV2 ASSEARDSATNEKLF